This TCR beta chain appears in the sequencing data of a study of early T cells in non-severe SARS-CoV-2 infection. Overall study context: The authors sequenced bulk RNA from unsorted whole blood, leaving chains unpaired. General study findings and limits: VDJdb-based matching was biased toward anti-spike CD8 responses and missed private and CD4 specificities.

The protocol attached unique molecular identifiers to individual cDNA molecules. TCRdb called the 5' RACE reads again in MiXCR, with one record for every CDR3 protein. Of 60,000 to 85,000 distinct CDR3 sequences in the sample, around 15% are singletons; the top ten hold 12%. Germline V gives CDR1 SGHNT, CDR2 YYREEE (reference sequence). The CDR3 sequence is 14 residues long. V dropped 0 bases and J dropped 2 bases, with 8 bases sitting between them. Worth noting for this clonotype: Its antigen is still unknown.

This chain links TRBV5-4 with TRBJ1-1; no clear D gene. Sequencing input: whole blood. The receptor's source is an adult who was a healthcare worker with PCR-confirmed SARS-CoV-2 infection or an uninfected control (not recorded which). The CDR3 DNA reads as TGTGCCAGCAGCTTGGAGGTCTCAAACACTGAAGCTTTCTTT. Translation gives CASSLEVSNTEAFF.